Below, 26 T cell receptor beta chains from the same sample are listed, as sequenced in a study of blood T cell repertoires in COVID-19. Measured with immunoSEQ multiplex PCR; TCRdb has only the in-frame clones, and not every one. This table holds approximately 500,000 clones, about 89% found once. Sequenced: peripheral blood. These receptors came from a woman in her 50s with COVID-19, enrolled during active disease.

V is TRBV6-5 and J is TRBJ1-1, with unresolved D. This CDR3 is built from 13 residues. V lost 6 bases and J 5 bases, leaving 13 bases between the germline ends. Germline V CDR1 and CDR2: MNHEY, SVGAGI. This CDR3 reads CASSPDGSTEAFF. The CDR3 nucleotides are TGTGCCAGCAGCCCCGACGGGAGTACTGAAGCTTTCTTT.

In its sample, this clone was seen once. The CDR3 here is CASSRRTLRGNTIYF. The CDR3 nucleotides are TGTGCCAGCAGTCGCCGGACTTTAAGAGGAAACACCATATATTTT. The chain employs TRBV28 and TRBJ1-3, with no clear D. Germline CDR1 and CDR2: MDHEN and SYDVKM. This CDR3 has 15 residues. V was trimmed by 5 bases and J by 4 bases, leaving 15 bases between them.

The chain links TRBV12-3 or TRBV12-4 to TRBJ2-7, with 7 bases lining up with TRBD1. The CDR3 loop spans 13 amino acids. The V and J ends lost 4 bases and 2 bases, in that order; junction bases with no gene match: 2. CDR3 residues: CASSSTGPYEQYF. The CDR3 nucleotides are TGTGCCAGCAGTTCGACAGGGCCCTACGAGCAGTACTTC.

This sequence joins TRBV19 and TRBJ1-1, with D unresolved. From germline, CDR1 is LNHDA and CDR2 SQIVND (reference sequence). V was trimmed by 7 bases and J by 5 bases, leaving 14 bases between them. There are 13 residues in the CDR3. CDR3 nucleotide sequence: TGTGCCAGTATACTCCCAAGTCGAACTGAAGCTTTCTTT. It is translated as CASILPSRTEAFF.

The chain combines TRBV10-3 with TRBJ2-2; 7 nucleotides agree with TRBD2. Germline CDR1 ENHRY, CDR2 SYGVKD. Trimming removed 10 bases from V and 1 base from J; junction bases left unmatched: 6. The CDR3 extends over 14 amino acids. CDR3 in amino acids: CATRGEENTGELFF. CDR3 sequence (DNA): TGTGCCACCCGGGGGGAGGAGAACACCGGGGAGCTGTTTTTT.

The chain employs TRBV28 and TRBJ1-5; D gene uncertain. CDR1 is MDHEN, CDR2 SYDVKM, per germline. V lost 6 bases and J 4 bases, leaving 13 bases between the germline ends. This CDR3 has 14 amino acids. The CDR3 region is CASSYPGGNQPQHF. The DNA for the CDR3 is TGTGCCAGCAGCTACCCCGGCGGTAATCAGCCCCAGCATTTT.

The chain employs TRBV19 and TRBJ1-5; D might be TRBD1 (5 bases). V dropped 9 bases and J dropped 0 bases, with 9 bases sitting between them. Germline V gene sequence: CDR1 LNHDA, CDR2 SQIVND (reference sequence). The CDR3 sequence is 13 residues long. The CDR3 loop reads CASRQYSNQPQHF. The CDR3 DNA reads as TGTGCCAGCCGACAGTATAGCAATCAGCCCCAGCATTTT.

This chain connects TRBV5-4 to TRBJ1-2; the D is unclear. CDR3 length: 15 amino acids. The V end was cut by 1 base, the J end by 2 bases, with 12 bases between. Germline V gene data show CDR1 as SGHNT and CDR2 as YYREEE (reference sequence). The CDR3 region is CASSLWAGRNYGYTF. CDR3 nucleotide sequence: TGTGCCAGCAGCTTGTGGGCCGGGAGAAACTATGGCTACACCTTC.

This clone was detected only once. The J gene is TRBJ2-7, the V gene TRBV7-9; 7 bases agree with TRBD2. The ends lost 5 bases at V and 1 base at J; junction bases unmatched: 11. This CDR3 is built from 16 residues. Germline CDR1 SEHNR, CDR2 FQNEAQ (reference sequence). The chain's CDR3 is CASSPRGGRGSYEQYF. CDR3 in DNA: TGTGCCAGCAGCCCCCGTGGAGGGCGGGGGTCCTACGAGCAGTACTTC.

This CDR3 reads CASSSNTNRLSYF. The CDR3 DNA reads as TGTGCCAGCAGCTCCAACACGAACCGCCTCTCGTACTTC. This sequence joins TRBV7-2 and TRBJ2-4; no definite D call. Germline V CDR1 and CDR2: SGHTA, FQGNSA. This CDR3 has 13 amino acids. V lost 4 bases to trimming and J lost 15 bases, with 19 bases between them.

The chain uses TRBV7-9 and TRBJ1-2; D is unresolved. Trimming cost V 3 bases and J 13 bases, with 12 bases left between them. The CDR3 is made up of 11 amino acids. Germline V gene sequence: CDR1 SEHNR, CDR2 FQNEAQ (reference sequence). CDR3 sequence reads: CASSFDSSITF. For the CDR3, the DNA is TGTGCCAGCAGCTTCGATAGCTCCATCACCTTC.

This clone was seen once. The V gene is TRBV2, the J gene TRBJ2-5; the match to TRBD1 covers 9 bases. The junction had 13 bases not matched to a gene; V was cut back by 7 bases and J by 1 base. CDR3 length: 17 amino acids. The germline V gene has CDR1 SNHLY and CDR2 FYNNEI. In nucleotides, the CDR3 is TGTGCCAGCAAAGTCGGGTTACAGGGGGCTCTCCAAGAGACCCAGTACTTC. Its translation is CASKVGLQGALQETQYF.

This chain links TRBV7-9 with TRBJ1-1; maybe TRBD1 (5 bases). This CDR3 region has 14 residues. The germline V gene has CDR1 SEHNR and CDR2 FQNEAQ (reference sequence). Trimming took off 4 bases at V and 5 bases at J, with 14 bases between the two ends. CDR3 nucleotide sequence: TGTGCCAGCAGCTCTGGCTTGGGGGGAACTGAAGCTTTCTTT. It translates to CASSSGLGGTEAFF.

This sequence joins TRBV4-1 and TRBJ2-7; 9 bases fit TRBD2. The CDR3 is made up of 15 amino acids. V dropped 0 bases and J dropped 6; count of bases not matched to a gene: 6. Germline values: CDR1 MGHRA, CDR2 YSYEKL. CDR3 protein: CASSQEAGGAPEQYF. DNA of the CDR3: TGCGCCAGCAGCCAAGAGGCGGGGGGGGCGCCCGAGCAGTACTTC.

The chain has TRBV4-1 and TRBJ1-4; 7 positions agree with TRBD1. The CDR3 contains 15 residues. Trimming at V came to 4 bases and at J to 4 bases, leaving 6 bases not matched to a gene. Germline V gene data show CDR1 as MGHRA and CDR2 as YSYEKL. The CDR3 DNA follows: TGCGCCAGCAGCCGGGGGACAGCGAATAATGAAAAACTGTTTTTT. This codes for CASSRGTANNEKLFF.

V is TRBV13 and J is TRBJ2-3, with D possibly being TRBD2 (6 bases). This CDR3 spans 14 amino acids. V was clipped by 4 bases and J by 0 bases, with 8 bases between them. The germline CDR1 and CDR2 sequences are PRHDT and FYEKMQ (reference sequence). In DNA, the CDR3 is TGTGCCAGCAGCTCCCGGGGGAGCACAGATACGCAGTATTTT. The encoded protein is CASSSRGSTDTQYF.

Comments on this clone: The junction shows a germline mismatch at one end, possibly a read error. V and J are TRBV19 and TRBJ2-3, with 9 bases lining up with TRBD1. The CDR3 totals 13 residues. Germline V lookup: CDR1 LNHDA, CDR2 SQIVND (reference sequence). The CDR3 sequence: CAGAGTGTGEKHF. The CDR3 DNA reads TGTGCCGGAGCCGGGACAGGGACAGGAGAAAAGCATTTT.

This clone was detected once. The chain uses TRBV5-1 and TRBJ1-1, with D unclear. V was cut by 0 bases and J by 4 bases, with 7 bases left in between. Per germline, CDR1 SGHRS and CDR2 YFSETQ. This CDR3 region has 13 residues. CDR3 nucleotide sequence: TGCGCCAGCAGCTTGGTCTCGGGCACTGAAGCTTTCTTT. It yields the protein CASSLVSGTEAFF.

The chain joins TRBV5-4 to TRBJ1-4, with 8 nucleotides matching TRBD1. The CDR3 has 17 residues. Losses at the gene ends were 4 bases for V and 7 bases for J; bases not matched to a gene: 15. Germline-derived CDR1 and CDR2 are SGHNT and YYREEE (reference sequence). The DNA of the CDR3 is TGTGCCAGCAGCAAGGCATACTCAGGGGGCGGCGGTGAAAAACTGTTTTTT. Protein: CASSKAYSGGGGEKLFF.

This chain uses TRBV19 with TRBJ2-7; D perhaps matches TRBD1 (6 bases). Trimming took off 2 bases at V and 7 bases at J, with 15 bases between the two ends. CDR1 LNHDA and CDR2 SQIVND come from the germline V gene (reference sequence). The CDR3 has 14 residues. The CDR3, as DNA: TGTGCCAGTAGTATATCGGGACACCCAATGGAGCAGTACTTC. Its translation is CASSISGHPMEQYF.

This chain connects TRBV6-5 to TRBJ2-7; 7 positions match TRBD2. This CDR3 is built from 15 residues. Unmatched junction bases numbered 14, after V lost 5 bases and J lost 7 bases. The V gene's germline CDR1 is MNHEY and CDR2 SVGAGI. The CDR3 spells CASSPPRDGTKEQYF. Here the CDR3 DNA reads TGTGCCAGCAGTCCTCCCCGGGACGGGACTAAGGAGCAGTACTTC.

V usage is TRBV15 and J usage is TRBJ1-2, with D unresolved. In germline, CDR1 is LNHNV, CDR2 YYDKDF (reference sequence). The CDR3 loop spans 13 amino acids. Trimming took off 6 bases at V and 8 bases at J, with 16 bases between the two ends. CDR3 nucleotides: TGTGCCACCAGTCGGACTGACTACGGGGGCTACACCTTC. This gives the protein CATSRTDYGGYTF.

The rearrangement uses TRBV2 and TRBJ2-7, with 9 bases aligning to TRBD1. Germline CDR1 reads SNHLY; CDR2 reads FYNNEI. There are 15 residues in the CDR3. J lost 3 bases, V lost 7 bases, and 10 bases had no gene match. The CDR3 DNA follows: TGTGCCAGCAACGTTTACCGGGACAGGGACTACGAGCAGTACTTC. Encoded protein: CASNVYRDRDYEQYF.

The CDR3 here is CASSKGWGEKLRGTGELFF. As DNA, the CDR3 is TGTGCCAGCAGCAAAGGGTGGGGGGAAAAACTTCGAGGCACCGGGGAGCTGTTTTTT. The chain joins TRBV21-1 to TRBJ2-2; TRBD2 reflects the table's D call only, with no check against the DNA. TRBV21-1 is flagged as a pseudogene. The CDR3 loop spans 19 amino acids.

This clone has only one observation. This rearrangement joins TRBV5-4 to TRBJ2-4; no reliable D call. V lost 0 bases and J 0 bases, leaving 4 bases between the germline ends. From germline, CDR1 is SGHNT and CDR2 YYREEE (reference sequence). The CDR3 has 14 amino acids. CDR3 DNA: TGTGCCAGCAGCTTGGAACTAGCCAAAAACATTCAGTACTTC. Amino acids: CASSLELAKNIQYF.

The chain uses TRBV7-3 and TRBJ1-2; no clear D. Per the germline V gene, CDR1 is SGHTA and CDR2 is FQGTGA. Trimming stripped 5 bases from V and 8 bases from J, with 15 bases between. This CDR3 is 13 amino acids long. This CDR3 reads CASSTDASGGYTF. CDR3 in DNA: TGTGCCAGCAGCACCGACGCCTCAGGAGGCTACACCTTC.